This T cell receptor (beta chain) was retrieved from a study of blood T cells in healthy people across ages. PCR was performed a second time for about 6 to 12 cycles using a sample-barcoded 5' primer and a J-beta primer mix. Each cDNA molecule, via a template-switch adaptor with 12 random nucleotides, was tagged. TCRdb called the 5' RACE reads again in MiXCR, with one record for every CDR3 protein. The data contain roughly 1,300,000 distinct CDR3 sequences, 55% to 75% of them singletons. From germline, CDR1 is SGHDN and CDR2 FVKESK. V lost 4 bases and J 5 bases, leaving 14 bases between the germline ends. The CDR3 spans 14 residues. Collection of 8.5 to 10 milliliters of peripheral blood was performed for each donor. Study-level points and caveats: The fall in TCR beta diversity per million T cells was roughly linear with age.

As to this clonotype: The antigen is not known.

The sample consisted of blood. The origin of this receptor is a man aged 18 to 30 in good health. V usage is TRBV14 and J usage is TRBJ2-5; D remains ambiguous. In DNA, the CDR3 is TGTGCCAGCAGCCCCACGTGGGATGGTGAGACCCAGTACTTC. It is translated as CASSPTWDGETQYF.